The T cell receptor (beta chain) under discussion was sequenced for a study of cytomegalovirus exposure and HLA in healthy donors. Study-level information: The approximately 130 validation repertoires were reported in a later analysis to have been generated on the same platform as the roughly 720 first-cohort repertoires. Study results and caveats: With high specificity and sensitivity, the classifier reportedly diagnosed cytomegalovirus status.

About this clone itself: The antigen is unknown.

Clones were read by immunoSEQ multiplex PCR, and TCRdb kept only the in-frame ones, dropping some. There are 250,000 to 300,000 clones in the sample; nearly 90% occur only once, and under 0.4% lies in the top ten. V was clipped by 6 bases and J by 11 bases; unmatched bases: 8. The V gene's germline CDR1 is SGHTA and CDR2 FQGTGA. The CDR3 consists of 13 residues. The sample consisted of PBMCs. The chain recombines TRBV7-3 with TRBJ2-3; 10 positions match TRBD1. This sequence was found in a young woman in good health and CMV-seronegative. CDR3 protein: CASRRTGGLEQYF. The DNA of the CDR3 is TGTGCCAGCAGGAGGACAGGGGGGCTTGAGCAGTATTTT.